The rows below give T cell receptor beta chains drawn from one sample of a study of OX40 agonist ivuxolimab in advanced cancers. Sequencing used immunoSEQ multiplex PCR; TCRdb keeps in-frame clones, though not all of them. In the table there are roughly 60,000 clones, over 80% of which are singletons. The sequencing here drew on CD4+ or CD8+ T cells sorted from blood, taken in a trial of the OX40 agonist ivuxolimab. The receptors originated from an adult with an advanced solid tumor such as melanoma, head and neck, liver or kidney cancer. Each CDR3 is given with its conserved first and last residue. A D gene is named only where the DNA matches it firmly. Not every row has a clone size; where given, it reads once, few, many or a size class.

.,TRBJ2-5,.,TRBV5-1,CASSRTDGQETQYF,TGCGCCAGCAGCAGAACCGACGGGCAAGAGACCCAGTACTTC
.,TRBJ2-3,TRBD1,TRBV6-5,CATRTGDPSGGTQYF,TGTGCCACCCGGACAGGGGACCCCTCCGGTGGGACGCAGTATTTT
.,TRBJ2-5,.,TRBV5-4,CASSLDQETQYF,TGTGCCAGCAGCTTGGACCAAGAGACCCAGTACTTC
.,TRBJ1-4,TRBD1,TRBV12-5,CASGSGTGGEKLFF,TGTGCTAGTGGCTCCGGGACAGGGGGTGAAAAACTGTTTTTT
.,TRBJ2-5,TRBD1,TRBV5-6,CASSGQGRETQYF,TGTGCCAGCAGCGGACAGGGTAGGGAGACCCAGTACTTC
once,TRBJ1-2,TRBD1,TRBV4-1,CASSQGALTGPSYYGYTF,TGCGCCAGCAGCCAAGGTGCTCTGACAGGGCCCAGCTACTATGGCTACACCTTC
once,TRBJ2-2,TRBD1,TRBV19,CASSISGQGLLFF,TGTGCCAGTAGTATATCGGGACAGGGTCTACTGTTTTTT
.,TRBJ2-2,.,TRBV28,CASSMNTGELFF,TGTGCCAGCAGTATGAACACCGGGGAGCTGTTTTTT
.,TRBJ2-1,TRBD2,TRBV10-1,CAISRGVTSAMYEQFF,TGCGCCATCTCTCGGGGGGTGACTAGCGCTATGTATGAGCAGTTCTTC
.,TRBJ2-1,.,TRBV6-6,CASKTGPYNEQFF,TGTGCCAGCAAAACGGGGCCCTACAATGAGCAGTTCTTC
.,TRBJ2-3,TRBD2,TRBV2,CATTSGGAYGVRDTQYF,TGTGCCACGACTAGCGGGGGGGCATACGGAGTGAGGGATACGCAGTATTTT
.,TRBJ2-7,.,TRBV7-9,CASTSQRVGLYEQYF,TGTGCCAGCACCTCTCAGCGGGTTGGGTTGTACGAGCAGTACTTC
once,TRBJ1-5,.,TRBV30,CAWSVRREQPQHF,TGTGCCTGGAGTGTTCGCAGGGAACAGCCCCAGCATTTT
.,TRBJ1-6,.,TRBV4-3,CASSQDRISPLHF,TGCGCCAGCAGCCAAGACAGGATTTCACCCCTCCACTTT
.,TRBJ2-3,.,TRBV11-3,CASSLGRGKGTDTQYF,TGTGCCAGCAGCTTAGGCCGGGGGAAGGGCACAGATACGCAGTATTTT
.,TRBJ2-7,.,TRBV9,CASSAGPLYEQYF,TGTGCCAGCAGCGCGGGACCTCTCTACGAGCAGTACTTC
.,TRBJ2-7,TRBD1,TRBV11-1,CASSHGQGVYGEQYF,TGTGCCAGCAGCCACGGACAGGGGGTTTATGGAGAGCAGTACTTC
few,TRBJ1-2,.,TRBV5-1,CASSSDNYGYTF,TGCGCCAGCAGCTCGGACAACTATGGCTACACCTTC
.,TRBJ1-2,TRBD1,TRBV11-2,CASSLEGQVSNYGYTF,TGTGCCAGCAGCTTAGAGGGACAGGTATCTAACTATGGCTACACCTTC
.,TRBJ1-5,.,TRBV5-1,CASSLGDHQGGQPQHF,TGCGCCAGCAGCTTGGGGGACCATCAGGGTGGTCAGCCCCAGCATTTT
.,TRBJ2-3,.,TRBV29-1,CSVEDSTDTQYF,TGCAGCGTTGAAGATAGCACAGATACGCAGTATTTT
.,TRBJ1-2,.,TRBV2,CASVQRGANYGYTF,TGTGCCAGTGTCCAAAGGGGAGCTAACTATGGCTACACCTTC
.,TRBJ1-2,.,TRBV5-1,CASSLVASRGYTF,TGCGCCAGCAGCTTGGTAGCGAGCCGGGGCTACACCTTC
.,TRBJ1-1,.,TRBV4-2,CASSQMVSMNTEAFF,TGTGCCAGCAGCCAAATGGTGTCTATGAACACTGAAGCTTTCTTT
few,TRBJ1-2,.,TRBV28,CASSLSGNYGYTF,TGTGCCAGCAGTTTATCGGGAAACTATGGCTACACCTTC
.,TRBJ1-2,.,TRBV6-1,CASSAPLGQPDVYGYTF,TGTGCCAGCAGTGCCCCACTAGGACAGCCTGACGTTTATGGCTACACCTTC
.,TRBJ1-1,.,TRBV9,CASSVERAFF,TGTGCCAGCAGCGTAGAAAGAGCTTTCTTT
.,TRBJ2-1,TRBD2,TRBV5-1,CASSFGPFSGRPNEQFF,TGCGCCAGCAGCTTCGGACCCTTTAGCGGGAGACCTAATGAGCAGTTCTTC
.,TRBJ1-3,TRBD1,TRBV5-1,CASSITGGYDPGNTIYF,TGCGCCAGCAGCATCACAGGGGGCTACGACCCGGGAAACACCATATATTTT
.,TRBJ2-1,TRBD2,TRBV7-6,CASSGVAGGYNEQFF,TGTGCCAGCAGCGGTGTAGCGGGGGGGTACAATGAGCAGTTCTTC
.,TRBJ2-7,.,TRBV19,CASSIPGADYEQYF,TGTGCCAGTAGTATCCCCGGGGCCGACTACGAGCAGTACTTC
.,TRBJ2-3,.,TRBV15,CATSSPASTDTQYF,TGTGCCACCAGCAGTCCCGCAAGCACAGATACGCAGTATTTT
.,TRBJ2-7,TRBD1,TRBV12-5,CASGFDRVEEQYF,TGTGCTAGTGGTTTCGACAGGGTCGAGGAGCAGTACTTC
.,TRBJ1-1,.,TRBV29-1,CSVDGGLGNTEAFF,TGCAGCGTTGATGGGGGACTTGGGAACACTGAAGCTTTCTTT
.,TRBJ2-3,.,TRBV28,CASSLTDTQYF,TGTGCCAGCAGTCTCACAGATACGCAGTATTTT
once,TRBJ2-3,.,TRBV5-1,CASSYDTDTQYF,TGCGCCAGCAGCTATGACACAGATACGCAGTATTTT
.,TRBJ2-1,.,TRBV6-1,CASSERRQANYNEQFF,TGTGCCAGCAGTGAACGTAGACAGGCAAATTACAATGAGCAGTTCTTC
.,TRBJ2-4,TRBD1,TRBV11-2,CASSLGDRVGNIQYF,TGTGCCAGCAGCTTAGGCGACAGGGTAGGAAACATTCAGTACTTC
.,TRBJ2-7,TRBD1,TRBV18,CASSPRQGVHEQYF,TGTGCCAGCTCACCACGACAGGGGGTCCACGAGCAGTACTTC
.,TRBJ2-5,.,TRBV9,CASSVEGFGQETQYF,TGTGCCAGCAGCGTAGAGGGGTTTGGCCAAGAGACCCAGTACTTC
.,TRBJ1-2,.,TRBV4-3,CASSYTGYGYTF,TGCGCCAGCAGCTATACAGGCTATGGCTACACCTTC
.,TRBJ2-7,.,TRBV5-8,CASSLDHSYEQYF,TGTGCCAGCAGCTTGGACCACTCCTACGAGCAGTACTTC
.,TRBJ2-7,TRBD1,TRBV15,CATSRGTGETYEQYF,TGTGCCACCAGCAGGGGGACAGGGGAGACCTACGAGCAGTACTTC
.,TRBJ2-7,.,TRBV11-3,CASSPDGYSPYEQYF,TGTGCCAGCAGCCCTGACGGATATTCACCCTACGAGCAGTACTTC
.,TRBJ1-1,.,TRBV4-2,CASSQDWGARTEAFF,TGTGCCAGCAGCCAAGACTGGGGGGCCCGCACTGAAGCTTTCTTT
.,TRBJ2-2,.,TRBV10-1,CASSTGLWNTGELFF,TGCGCCAGCAGTACAGGGTTATGGAACACCGGGGAGCTGTTTTTT
.,TRBJ1-1,TRBD1,TRBV6-5,CASKDGQVDTEAFF,TGTGCCAGCAAAGACGGACAGGTGGACACTGAAGCTTTCTTT
.,TRBJ2-2,.,TRBV6-6,CASSYQTNTGELFF,TGTGCCAGCAGTTACCAGACTAACACCGGGGAGCTGTTTTTT
.,TRBJ1-2,TRBD1,TRBV5-4,CASSADGQGLGGYTF,TGTGCCAGCAGCGCTGACGGACAGGGTCTTGGAGGCTACACCTTC
.,TRBJ1-3,.,TRBV9,CASSDGNTIYF,TGTGCCAGCAGCGATGGAAACACCATATATTTT
few,TRBJ1-3,.,TRBV18,CASSPPGPRSGNTIYF,TGTGCCAGCTCACCGCCTGGACCGCGCTCTGGAAACACCATATATTTT
.,TRBJ1-4,.,TRBV7-9,CASSLREKLFF,TGTGCCAGCAGCTTAAGAGAAAAACTGTTTTTT
.,TRBJ1-3,.,TRBV7-2,CASSPRLSGNTIYF,TGTGCCAGCAGCCCCCGACTGAGTGGAAACACCATATATTTT
few,TRBJ1-1,.,TRBV25-1,CASSMDSNTEAFF,TGTGCCAGCAGTATGGACAGTAACACTGAAGCTTTCTTT
.,TRBJ1-5,TRBD1,TRBV6-5,CASSARGQANQPQHF,TGTGCCAGCAGCGCCAGGGGGCAGGCCAATCAGCCCCAGCATTTT
.,TRBJ1-1,.,TRBV7-2,CASSRRGGRDTEAFF,TGTGCCAGCAGCCGCCGAGGGGGGAGAGACACTGAAGCTTTCTTT
.,TRBJ2-7,.,TRBV4-1,CASSQEGTESSYEQYF,TGCGCCAGCAGCCAAGAGGGCACAGAATCCTCCTACGAGCAGTACTTC
.,TRBJ1-2,.,TRBV29-1,CSVVTEGDRVLNYGYTF,TGCAGCGTTGTGACAGAGGGTGATCGGGTACTAAACTATGGCTACACCTTC
few,TRBJ2-7,.,TRBV6-5,CASSYLTTPSSYEQYF,TGTGCCAGCAGTTACTTAACCACCCCTAGCTCCTACGAGCAGTACTTC